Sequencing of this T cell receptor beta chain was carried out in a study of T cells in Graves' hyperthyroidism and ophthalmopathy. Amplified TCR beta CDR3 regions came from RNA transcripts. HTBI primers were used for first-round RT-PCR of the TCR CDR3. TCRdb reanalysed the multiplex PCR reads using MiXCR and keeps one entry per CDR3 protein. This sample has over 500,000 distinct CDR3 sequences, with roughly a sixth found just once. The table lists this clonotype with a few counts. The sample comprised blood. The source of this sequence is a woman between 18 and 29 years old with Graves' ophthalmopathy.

The CDR3 sequence is CASSYSEEQYF. As DNA, the CDR3 is TGTGCCAGCAGTTACTCGGAAGAGCAGTACTTC. This chain connects TRBV6-2 or TRBV6-3 to TRBJ2-7; no reliable D call. Per the germline V gene, CDR1 is MNHEY and CDR2 is SVGEGT. The CDR3 contains 11 residues. The ends were cut back, 0 bases at V and 7 bases at J, with 4 bases in the middle.